Below are 14 T cell receptor beta chains sequenced from a single sample in a study of T-cell memory formation after mild COVID-19. TCRdb ran MiXCR on the 5' RACE reads and lists one entry per CDR3 protein. The data hold hundreds of thousands of distinct CDR3 sequences, with roughly 18% observed a single time. The specimen was PBMCs or a T cell subset sorted from them (not recorded which). The source of these receptors is an adult woman who had mild COVID-19 (a few samples of this study predate the infection). Cell type and time point are not known.

The rearrangement links TRBV7-2 to TRBJ2-5; 8 bases are a match to TRBD2. The CDR3 totals 17 residues. The germline V gene encodes CDR1 SGHTA and CDR2 FQGNSA. The junction had 11 bases not matched to a gene; V was cut back by 1 base and J by 4 bases. Written as DNA, the CDR3 is TGTGCCAGCAGCTTAGATGGCTTAGCGGGATTTGGAGAGACCCAGTACTTC. The encoded protein is CASSLDGLAGFGETQYF. Full variable domain (outside the CDR3, taken from reference TRBV7-2 and TRBJ2-5): GAGVSQSPSNKVTEKGKDVELRCDPISGHTALYWYRQSLGQGLEFLIYFQGNSAPDKSGLPSDRFSAERTGGSVSTLTIQRTQQEDSAVYLCASSLDGLAGFGETQYFGPGTRLLVL.

The genes are TRBV18 and TRBJ2-5, with no clear D. Per the germline V gene, CDR1 is KGHSH and CDR2 is LQKENI. The ends were cut back, 4 bases at V and 4 bases at J, with 13 bases in the middle. CDR3 length equals 14 residues. The chain's CDR3 is CASSLRITRETQYF. CDR3 sequence (DNA): TGTGCCAGCTCACTGCGAATAACGAGAGAGACCCAGTACTTC.

This chain connects TRBV19 to TRBJ2-7, with D possibly TRBD2 on 6 matching bases. Germline V gene sequence: CDR1 LNHDA, CDR2 SQIVND (reference sequence). The CDR3 length is 13 residues. Trimming removed 4 bases from V and 6 bases from J, with 13 bases in between. Written as DNA, the CDR3 is TGTGCCAGTAGTAAGGCCGCGGGAACCGAGCAGTACTTC. It codes for CASSKAAGTEQYF.

A few counts support this clonotype. This chain links TRBV4-1 with TRBJ2-1; D is unresolved. This CDR3 has 12 amino acids. Trimming left V 4 bases short and J 8 bases short, with 9 bases between. Germline CDR1 MGHRA, CDR2 YSYEKL. CDR3 DNA: TGCGCCAGCAGCCGGAGACCCGATGAGCAGTTCTTC. Translated, it gives CASSRRPDEQFF.

This chain links TRBV24-1 with TRBJ2-1, with 11 bases lining up with TRBD2. The CDR3 has 15 residues. J lost 4 bases, V lost 3 bases, and 1 base had no gene match. The germline V gene has CDR1 KGHDR and CDR2 SFDVKD. CDR3 protein: CATSDTSGRYNEQFF. The CDR3 coding sequence is TGTGCCACCAGTGATACTAGCGGGAGATACAATGAGCAGTTCTTC.

This rearrangement joins TRBV4-3 to TRBJ2-1; the D gene is possibly TRBD2 (6 bases). The length of the CDR3 is 19 residues. V lost 0 bases to trimming and J lost 0 bases, with 18 bases between them. Germline V gene data show CDR1 as LGHNA and CDR2 as YSLEER. CDR3 nucleotides: TGCGCCAGCAGCCAAGAAACTCTTTCGGGAGACCTCTCCTACAATGAGCAGTTCTTC. Translating gives CASSQETLSGDLSYNEQFF.

The CDR3 reads CATSSDGGEETQYF. CDR3 DNA sequence: TGTGCCACATCTAGCGACGGAGGGGAGGAGACCCAGTACTTC. The J gene is TRBJ2-5, the V gene TRBV10-3; D might be TRBD2 (6 bases). The CDR3 runs 14 residues. The germline V gene has CDR1 ENHRY and CDR2 SYGVKD. V gave up 10 bases and J gave up 5 bases, with 20 bases separating them.

The chain joins TRBV9 to TRBJ1-5; D is unclear. The CDR3 runs 13 residues. V lost 4 bases and J lost 4, with 9 bases in between. Germline CDR1 SGDLS, CDR2 YYNGEE. The CDR3 coding sequence is TGTGCCAGCAGCCCCGGGGTTAATCAGCCCCAGCATTTT. Amino acids: CASSPGVNQPQHF.

This clonotype was detected only a few times. The rearrangement links TRBV12-3 or TRBV12-4 to TRBJ1-1; possible D gene TRBD1, 6 bases. This CDR3 spans 16 amino acids. The V end lost 2 bases, the J end lost 0 bases, and 13 bases lay between the germline ends. CDR3 region: CASSLWQGPMNTEAFF. CDR3 DNA: TGTGCCAGCAGTTTATGGCAGGGGCCAATGAACACTGAAGCTTTCTTT.

This clonotype was seen a few times. V and J are TRBV2 and TRBJ2-7; 8 bases align to TRBD1. Trimming at V came to 6 bases and at J to 2 bases, leaving 3 bases not matched to a gene. Germline CDR1 reads SNHLY; CDR2 reads FYNNEI. CDR3 length: 13 amino acids. This CDR3 is CASRDRDPYEQYF. DNA for the CDR3: TGTGCCAGCAGGGACAGGGACCCCTACGAGCAGTACTTC.

The chain combines TRBV21-1 with TRBJ2-2; the table's D call, TRBD1, has no DNA check behind it. TRBV21-1 is listed as a pseudogene. The length of the CDR3 is 18 residues. CDR3: CASSSNLDRVRGTGELFF. As DNA, the CDR3 is TGTGCCAGCAGCTCAAACCTGGACAGGGTGAGAGGCACCGGGGAGCTGTTTTTT.

V is TRBV12-3 or TRBV12-4 and J is TRBJ1-1; no firm D call. The CDR3 has 9 amino acids. Trimming cost V 8 bases and J 10 bases, with 8 bases left between them. This CDR3 reads CASGRIAFF. The CDR3 nucleotides are TGTGCCAGCGGGAGAATAGCTTTCTTT.

This clonotype was seen only a few times. The chain carries TRBV2 and TRBJ2-5; 11 bases are shared with TRBD2. V trimming: 6 bases; J trimming: 1 base; junction bases outside the gene matches: 4. The CDR3 length is 15 residues. Germline loops: CDR1 SNHLY, CDR2 FYNNEI. CDR3: CASRLTSGAQETQYF. DNA of the CDR3: TGTGCCAGCAGGCTGACTAGCGGGGCCCAAGAGACCCAGTACTTC.

V is TRBV4-1 and J is TRBJ2-5; 11 bases fit TRBD2. Germline-derived CDR1 and CDR2 are MGHRA and YSYEKL. CDR3 length equals 16 residues. The V gene end was trimmed by 5 bases and the J gene end by 1 base; junction bases not matched to a gene: 6. Here the CDR3 reads CASSSLGTSGQETQYF. DNA for the CDR3: TGCGCCAGCAGCAGCCTCGGGACTAGCGGCCAAGAGACCCAGTACTTC.